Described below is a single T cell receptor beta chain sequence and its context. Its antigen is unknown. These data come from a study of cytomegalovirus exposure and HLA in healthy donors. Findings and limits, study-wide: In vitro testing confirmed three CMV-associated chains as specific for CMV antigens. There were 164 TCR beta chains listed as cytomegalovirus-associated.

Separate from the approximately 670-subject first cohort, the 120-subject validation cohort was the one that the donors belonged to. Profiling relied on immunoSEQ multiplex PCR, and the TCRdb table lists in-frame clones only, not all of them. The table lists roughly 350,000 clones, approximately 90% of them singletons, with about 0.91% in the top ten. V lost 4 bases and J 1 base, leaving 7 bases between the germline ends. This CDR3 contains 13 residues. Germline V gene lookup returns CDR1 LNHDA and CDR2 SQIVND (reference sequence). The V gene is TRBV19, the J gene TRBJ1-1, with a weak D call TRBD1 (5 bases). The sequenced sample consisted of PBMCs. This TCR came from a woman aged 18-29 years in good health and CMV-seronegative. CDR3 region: CASSTQGNTEAFF. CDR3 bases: TGTGCCAGTAGTACCCAGGGGAACACTGAAGCTTTCTTT.